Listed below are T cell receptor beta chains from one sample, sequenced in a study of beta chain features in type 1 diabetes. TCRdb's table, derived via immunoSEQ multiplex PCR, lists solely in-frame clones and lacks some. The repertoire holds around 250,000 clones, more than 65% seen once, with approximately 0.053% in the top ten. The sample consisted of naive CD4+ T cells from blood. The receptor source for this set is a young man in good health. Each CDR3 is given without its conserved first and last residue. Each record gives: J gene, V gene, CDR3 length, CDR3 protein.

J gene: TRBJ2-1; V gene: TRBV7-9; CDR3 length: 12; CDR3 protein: ASSSGGSYNEQF
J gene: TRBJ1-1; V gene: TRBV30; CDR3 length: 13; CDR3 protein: AWRVGSEGSSGAF
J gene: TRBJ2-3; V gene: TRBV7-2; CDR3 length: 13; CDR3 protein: ASSLNGPQVDTQY
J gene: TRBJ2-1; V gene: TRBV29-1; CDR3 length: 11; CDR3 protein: SATTSRYNEQF
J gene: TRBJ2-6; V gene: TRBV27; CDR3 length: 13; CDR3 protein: ASSYGASGANVLT
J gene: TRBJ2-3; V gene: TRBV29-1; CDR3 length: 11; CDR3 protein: SVGTSGTDTQY
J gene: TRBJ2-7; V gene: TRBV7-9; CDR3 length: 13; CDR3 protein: ASSREGGRSYEQY
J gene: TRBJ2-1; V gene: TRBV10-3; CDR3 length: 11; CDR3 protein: AIRQGDHNEQF
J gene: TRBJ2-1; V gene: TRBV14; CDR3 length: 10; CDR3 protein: ASSQEARPQF
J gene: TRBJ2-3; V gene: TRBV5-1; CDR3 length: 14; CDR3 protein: ASSPLGTGATDTQY
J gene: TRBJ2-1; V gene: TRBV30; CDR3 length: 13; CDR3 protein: AWRIQGGPYNEQF
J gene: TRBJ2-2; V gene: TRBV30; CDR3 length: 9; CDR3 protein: AWSHAGELF
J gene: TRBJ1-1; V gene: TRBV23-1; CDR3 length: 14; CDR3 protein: ASRGKQGGENTEAF
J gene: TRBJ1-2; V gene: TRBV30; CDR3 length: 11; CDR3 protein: AWSVAGRNGYT
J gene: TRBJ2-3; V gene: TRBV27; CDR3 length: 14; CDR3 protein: ASRLQGAGVTDTQY
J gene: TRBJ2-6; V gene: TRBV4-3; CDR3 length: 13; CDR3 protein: ASSQLLPGANVLT
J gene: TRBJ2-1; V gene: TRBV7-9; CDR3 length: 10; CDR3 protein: ASSSTRSEQF
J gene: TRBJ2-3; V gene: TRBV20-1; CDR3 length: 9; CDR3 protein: SASLTDTQY
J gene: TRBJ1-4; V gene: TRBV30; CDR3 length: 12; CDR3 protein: ACADAGTGEKLF
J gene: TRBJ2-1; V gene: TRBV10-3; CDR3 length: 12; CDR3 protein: AILRDSSYNEQF
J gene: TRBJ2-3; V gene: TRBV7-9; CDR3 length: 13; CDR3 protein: ASSLTSGSTDTQY
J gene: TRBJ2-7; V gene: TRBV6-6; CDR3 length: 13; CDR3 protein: ASSYRLAGDYEQY
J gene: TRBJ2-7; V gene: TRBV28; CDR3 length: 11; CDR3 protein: ASSHLAGVEQY
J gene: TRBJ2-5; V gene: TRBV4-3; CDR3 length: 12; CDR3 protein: ASSPGYLQETQY
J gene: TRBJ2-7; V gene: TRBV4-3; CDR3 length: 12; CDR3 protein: ASSQEAGLYEQY
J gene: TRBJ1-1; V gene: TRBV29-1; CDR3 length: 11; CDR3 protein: SVAQRANTEAF
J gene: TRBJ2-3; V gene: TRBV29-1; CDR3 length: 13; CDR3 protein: SGEGTSVSTDTQY
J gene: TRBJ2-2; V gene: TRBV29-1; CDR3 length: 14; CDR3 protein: SARSRGLINTGELF
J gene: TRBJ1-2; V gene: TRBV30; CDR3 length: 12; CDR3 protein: AWMGQGAYYGYT
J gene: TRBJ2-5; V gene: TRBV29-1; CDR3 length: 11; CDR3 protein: SVVGGSWETQY
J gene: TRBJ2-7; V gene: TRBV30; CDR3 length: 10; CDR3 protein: AWSGTGYEQY
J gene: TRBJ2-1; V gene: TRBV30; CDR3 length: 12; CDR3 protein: AWSVRGNYNEQF
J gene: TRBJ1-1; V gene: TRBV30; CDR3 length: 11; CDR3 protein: AWSGQKNTEAF
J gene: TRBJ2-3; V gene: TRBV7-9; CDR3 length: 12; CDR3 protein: ASSPGSPADTQY
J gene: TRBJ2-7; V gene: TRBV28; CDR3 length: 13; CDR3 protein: ASNRRVTGSYEQY
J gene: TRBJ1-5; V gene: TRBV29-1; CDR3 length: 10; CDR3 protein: SVGTGDQPQH
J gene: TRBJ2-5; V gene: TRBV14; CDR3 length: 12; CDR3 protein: ASSRLASQETQY
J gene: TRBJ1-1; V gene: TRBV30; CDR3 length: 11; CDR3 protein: AWRAGPNTEAF